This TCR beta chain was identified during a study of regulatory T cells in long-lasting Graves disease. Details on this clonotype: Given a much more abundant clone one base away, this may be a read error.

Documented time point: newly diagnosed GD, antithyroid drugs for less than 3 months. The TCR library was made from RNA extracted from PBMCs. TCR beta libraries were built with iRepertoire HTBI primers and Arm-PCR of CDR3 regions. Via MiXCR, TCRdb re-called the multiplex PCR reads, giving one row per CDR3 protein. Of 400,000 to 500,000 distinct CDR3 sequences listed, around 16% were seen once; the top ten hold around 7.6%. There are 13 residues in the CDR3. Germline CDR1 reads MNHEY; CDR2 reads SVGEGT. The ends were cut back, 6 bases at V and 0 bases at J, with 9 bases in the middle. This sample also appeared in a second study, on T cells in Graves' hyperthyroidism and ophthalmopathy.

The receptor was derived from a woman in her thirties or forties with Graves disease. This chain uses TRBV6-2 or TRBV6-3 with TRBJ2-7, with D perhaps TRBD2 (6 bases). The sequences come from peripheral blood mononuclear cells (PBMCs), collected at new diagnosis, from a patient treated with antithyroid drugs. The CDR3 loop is CASRGGISYEQYF. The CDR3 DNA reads TGTGCCAGCAGGGGGGGAATCTCCTACGAGCAGTACTTC.